The next 32 T cell receptor beta chains were all read from a single sample in a study of blood T cell repertoires in COVID-19. Libraries were prepared by immunoSEQ multiplex PCR; TCRdb keeps only in-frame clonotypes and omits some of them. The sample has about 210,000 clones; about 92% are singletons. The sequenced sample consisted of peripheral blood. Source of these receptors: a man between 25 and 39 years old with acute or convalescent COVID-19.

The chain uses TRBV6-1 and TRBJ1-3; D not resolved. The CDR3 covers 16 residues. Trimming cost V 2 bases and J 2 bases, with 13 bases left between them. The germline V gene encodes CDR1 MNHNS and CDR2 SASEGT. CDR3 protein: CASSEWGGSAGNTIYF. The DNA for the CDR3 is TGTGCCAGCAGTGAATGGGGAGGGAGTGCTGGAAACACCATATATTTT.

Here the CDR3 reads CASSEAISDRGNGEQFF. Here the CDR3 DNA reads TGTGCCAGCAGTGAAGCCATCTCGGACAGGGGAAACGGTGAGCAGTTCTTC. The chain joins TRBV6-1 to TRBJ2-1; 9 nucleotides match TRBD1. Germline CDR1 and CDR2: MNHNS and SASEGT. This CDR3 has 17 amino acids. Germline trimming cut 0 bases from V and 9 bases from J; bases unmatched to any gene: 12.

The CDR3, as DNA: TGTGCCAGCAGTCCGGCCCGAGGGCGGGGGAAATACGAGCAGTACTTC. It codes for CASSPARGRGKYEQYF. The rearrangement uses TRBV6-8 and TRBJ2-7, with 7 bases aligning to TRBD2. The CDR3 covers 16 residues. The germline CDR1 and CDR2 sequences are MNHGY and SAAAGT. After removal of 5 bases from V and 4 bases from J, the junction contained 14 bases not matched to a gene.

This chain connects TRBV10-3 to TRBJ1-2, with 11 bases identical to TRBD1. CDR3 length: 15 residues. Germline trimming cut 6 bases from V and 6 bases from J; bases unmatched to any gene: 9. Germline CDR1 reads ENHRY; CDR2 reads SYGVKD. CDR3 nucleotides: TGTGCCATCAGGCTCGTCGGACAGGGGGCAGATGGCTACACCTTC. It yields the protein CAIRLVGQGADGYTF.

The CDR3 coding sequence is TGTGCCAGCAGTTACAGTATAACTTATTACAATGAGCAGTTCTTC. It yields the protein CASSYSITYYNEQFF. This chain connects TRBV6-5 to TRBJ2-1, with D unresolved. Germline V CDR1 and CDR2: MNHEY, SVGAGI. V was trimmed by 2 bases and J by 4 bases, leaving 12 bases between them. The CDR3 consists of 15 residues.

The chain joins TRBV6-5 to TRBJ2-3; D not certain. Germline CDR1 and CDR2: MNHEY and SVGAGI. This CDR3 has 13 amino acids. V lost 5 bases and J 6 bases, leaving 12 bases between the germline ends. In DNA form, the CDR3 reads TGTGCCAGCAGTACCCCTTCAGGTGATACGCAGTATTTT. Translated: CASSTPSGDTQYF.

V gene TRBV11-2 combines with J gene TRBJ2-3; 10 nucleotides match TRBD2. Germline values: CDR1 SGHAT, CDR2 FQNNGV. This CDR3 is built from 16 residues. The V segment lost 2 bases and the J segment 4 bases; nucleotides outside the gene matches: 6. This chain's CDR3 is CASSLWASGSSDTQYF. The CDR3 DNA is TGTGCCAGCAGCTTATGGGCTAGCGGGAGTTCAGATACGCAGTATTTT.

The chain joins TRBV28 to TRBJ1-5, with 10 bases lining up with TRBD1. This CDR3 comprises 14 residues. The germline V gene has CDR1 MDHEN and CDR2 SYDVKM. V shed 3 bases and J 16 bases; nucleotides not matched to a gene: 12. CDR3 residues: CASSFLLGGQGDHF. Written as DNA, the CDR3 is TGTGCCAGCAGTTTTTTGCTGGGCGGACAGGGGGACCATTTT.

The genes are TRBV3-1 (or the pseudogene TRBV3-2) and TRBJ1-3; D might be TRBD1 (6 bases). Germline V gene sequence: CDR1 LGHDT, CDR2 YNNKEL (reference sequence). The CDR3 spans 14 residues. V gave up 8 bases and J gave up 5 bases, with 16 bases separating them. The CDR3 reads CASAPGALRNTIYF. For the CDR3, the DNA is TGTGCCAGCGCCCCAGGGGCTCTACGAAACACCATATATTTT.

The chain has TRBV4-2 and TRBJ1-1; 10 bases map to TRBD1. The CDR3 covers 15 residues. CDR1 LGHNA and CDR2 YNFKEQ come from the germline V gene. V gave up 2 bases and J gave up 4 bases; unmatched junction bases: 4. The CDR3 here is CASSQWDRGITEAFF. The CDR3 DNA reads as TGTGCCAGCAGCCAATGGGACAGGGGCATCACTGAAGCTTTCTTT.

This clone has only one observation. The rearrangement joins TRBV6-5 to TRBJ2-7; D is possibly TRBD1 (6 bases). Trimming removed 2 bases at V and 4 bases at J, with 9 bases between. The CDR3 contains 13 residues. Germline V gene lookup returns CDR1 MNHEY and CDR2 SVGAGI. In DNA, the CDR3 is TGTGCCAGCAGTTACGACAGGTTGTACGAGCAGTACTTC. This translates into CASSYDRLYEQYF.

This chain links TRBV28 with TRBJ2-7; tentatively, D is TRBD2 (5 bases). The CDR3 is 14 residues long. Germline CDR1 and CDR2: MDHEN and SYDVKM. V lost 3 bases to trimming and J lost 0 bases, with 9 bases between them. The CDR3 here is CASSFYGSSYEQYF. The CDR3 DNA reads TGTGCCAGCAGTTTCTATGGGAGCTCCTACGAGCAGTACTTC. The full variable domain, completed using reference TRBV28 and TRBJ2-7, is DVKVTQSSRYLVKRTGEKVFLECVQDMDHENMFWYRQDPGLGLRLIYFSYDVKMKEKGDIPEGYSVSREKKERFSLILESASTNQTSMYLCASSFYGSSYEQYFGPGTRLTVT.

The CDR3 loop is CASSSSGESEKLFF. The CDR3 nucleotides are TGTGCCAGCAGCTCGTCAGGGGAATCGGAAAAACTGTTTTTT. The chain employs TRBV7-9 and TRBJ1-4; tentatively, D is TRBD1 (6 bases). In germline, CDR1 is SEHNR, CDR2 FQNEAQ (reference sequence). CDR3 length equals 14 residues. The germline V and J ends were trimmed by 4 bases and 8 bases, with 14 bases remaining between them. Looking up the rest from reference TRBV7-9 and TRBJ1-4 gives the full variable domain: DTGVSQNPRHKITKRGQNVTFRCDPISEHNRLYWYRQTLGQGPEFLTYFQNEAQLEKSRLLSDRFSAERPKGSFSTLEIQRTEQGDSAMYLCASSSSGESEKLFFGSGTQLSVL.

V is TRBV5-1 and J is TRBJ1-1, with a possible D match to TRBD1 (5 bases). CDR1 and CDR2 from the germline V gene are SGHRS and YFSETQ. The germline V and J ends were trimmed by 2 bases and 1 base, with 15 bases remaining between them. This CDR3 region has 16 residues. CDR3 DNA sequence: TGCGCCAGCAGCTTACAGTGGGGCGCCACGAACACTGAAGCTTTCTTT. It is translated as CASSLQWGATNTEAFF.

The V call is TRBV28, the J call TRBJ2-2, with D possibly matching TRBD1 (5 bases). This CDR3 has 13 amino acids. Germline-derived CDR1 and CDR2 are MDHEN and SYDVKM. The CDR3: CAALKTGTGELFF. The CDR3 nucleotides are TGTGCAGCCTTAAAAACAGGCACCGGGGAGCTGTTTTTT.

This clone appeared a few times. The J gene is TRBJ1-5, the V gene TRBV30; 10 bases map to TRBD1. There are 13 residues in the CDR3. V dropped 5 bases and J dropped 7; count of bases not matched to a gene: 5. Germline CDR1 is GTSNPN and CDR2 is SVGIG (reference sequence). The CDR3 loop reads CAWGQGVKQPQHF. In DNA form, the CDR3 reads TGTGCCTGGGGACAGGGGGTCAAACAGCCCCAGCATTTT. The full variable domain, completed using reference TRBV30 and TRBJ1-5, is SQTIHQWPATLVQPVGSPLSLECTVEGTSNPNLYWYRQAAGRGLQLLFYSVGIGQISSEVPQNLSASRPQDRQFILSSKKLLLSDSGFYLCAWGQGVKQPQHFGDGTRLSIL.

The rearrangement joins TRBV6-6 to TRBJ2-2; D gene uncertain. Trimming left V 2 bases short and J 5 bases short, with 12 bases between. This CDR3 has 15 residues. From germline, CDR1 is MNHNY and CDR2 SVGAGI (reference sequence). CDR3 in DNA: TGTGCCAGCAGTTACGTTACTATCTTAACCGGGGAGCTGTTTTTT. It yields the protein CASSYVTILTGELFF.

The chain is built from TRBV7-3 and TRBJ2-3; 10 bases are shared with TRBD2. The CDR3 spans 17 residues. The J segment lost 4 bases and the V segment lost 1 base, leaving 8 bases of the junction unmatched. The germline V gene encodes CDR1 SGHTA and CDR2 FQGTGA. The CDR3 DNA sequence: TGTGCCAGCAGCTTAAGTCCTAGCGGGAGTTCCGCAGATACGCAGTATTTT. Translated, it gives CASSLSPSGSSADTQYF.

The V and J genes are TRBV5-8 and TRBJ2-7; D is possibly TRBD1 (5 bases). Trimming took 3 bases from V and 7 from J, leaving 14 bases between them. The CDR3 has 13 residues. Germline values: CDR1 SGHTS, CDR2 YDEGEE. The CDR3, as DNA: TGTGCCAGCAGCTCCTATCCAGGGATTGAGCAGTACTTC. Translated, it gives CASSSYPGIEQYF.

This chain connects TRBV13 to TRBJ2-2; 12 bases agree with TRBD2. Germline V gene sequence: CDR1 PRHDT, CDR2 FYEKMQ (reference sequence). The CDR3 covers 16 residues. V dropped 6 bases and J dropped 3; count of bases not matched to a gene: 5. The CDR3 bases are TGTGCCAGCAGTTCATCTAGCGGGGGGGACACCGGGGAGCTGTTTTTT. Translation: CASSSSSGGDTGELFF.

The chain is built from TRBV19 and TRBJ1-1; tentatively, D is TRBD1 (5 bases). The CDR3 has 19 residues. Germline CDR1 LNHDA, CDR2 SQIVND (reference sequence). Trimming removed 8 bases from V and 8 bases from J, with 36 bases in between. The CDR3 sequence is CASSIGSIWNSGPGVEAFF. Here the CDR3 DNA reads TGTGCCAGTTCTATAGGGAGTATATGGAACTCGGGTCCGGGGGTAGAAGCTTTCTTT.

This clone was seen a few times. The CDR3: CASSEGVRFYGYTF. CDR3 sequence (DNA): TGTGCCAGCAGTGAAGGGGTCAGGTTCTATGGCTACACCTTC. V gene TRBV6-1 combines with J gene TRBJ1-2; D remains unclear. Trimming took 1 base from V and 4 from J, leaving 10 bases between them. From germline, CDR1 is MNHNS and CDR2 SASEGT. The CDR3 extends over 14 amino acids.

V gene TRBV18 combines with J gene TRBJ1-5; 7 bases align to TRBD1. The ends lost 4 bases at V and 4 bases at J; junction bases unmatched: 1. The CDR3 length is 13 residues. The germline V gene has CDR1 KGHSH and CDR2 LQKENI. CDR3 DNA: TGTGCCAGCTCACTGGACAGGAATCAGCCCCAGCATTTT. Translated, it gives CASSLDRNQPQHF.

The V call is TRBV5-1, the J call TRBJ2-1, with D perhaps TRBD2 (6 bases). This CDR3 contains 14 residues. The V end was cut by 5 bases, the J end by 8 bases, with 17 bases between. CDR1 is SGHRS and CDR2 is YFSETQ in the germline V gene. The CDR3 is CASRTRGDPHEQFF. Written as DNA, the CDR3 is TGCGCCAGCAGAACACGCGGGGACCCCCATGAGCAGTTCTTC.

This clone was detected once. V and J are TRBV4-1 and TRBJ1-2; 10 bases are a match to TRBD1. V trimming: 4 bases; J trimming: 4 bases; junction bases outside the gene matches: 15. Germline V gene lookup returns CDR1 MGHRA and CDR2 YSYEKL. CDR3 length equals 18 residues. The CDR3 sequence: CASSRREVRDRGFYGYTF. The DNA for the CDR3 is TGCGCCAGCAGCCGGAGAGAAGTCCGGGACAGGGGTTTCTATGGCTACACCTTC.

This clone was seen a single time. The chain uses TRBV2 and TRBJ1-2; TRBD1 agrees at 7 bases. Germline V lookup: CDR1 SNHLY, CDR2 FYNNEI. The CDR3 covers 12 residues. With 8 bases clipped from V and 5 bases from J, the junction kept 5 bases outside the gene matches. The CDR3 loop reads CASGDRPYGYTF. DNA of the CDR3: TGTGCCAGCGGGGACAGACCTTATGGCTACACCTTC.

The rearrangement uses TRBV19 and TRBJ1-2; 7 bases line up with TRBD1. The germline V gene encodes CDR1 LNHDA and CDR2 SQIVND (reference sequence). Losses at the gene ends were 3 bases for V and 4 bases for J; bases not matched to a gene: 8. This CDR3 has 15 amino acids. CDR3 sequence reads: CASSITGDGGYGYTF. The CDR3 region has the DNA TGTGCCAGTAGTATCACAGGGGACGGTGGCTATGGCTACACCTTC.

The rearrangement joins TRBV3-1 (or the pseudogene TRBV3-2) to TRBJ2-5; D might be TRBD1 (5 bases). From germline, CDR1 is LGHDT and CDR2 YNNKEL (reference sequence). V dropped 0 bases and J dropped 3 bases, with 11 bases sitting between them. The CDR3 sequence is 15 residues long. Here the CDR3 reads CASSQDSAREETQYF. The CDR3 DNA reads TGTGCCAGCAGCCAAGATTCAGCCAGGGAAGAGACCCAGTACTTC.

The chain links TRBV27 to TRBJ2-7, with TRBD2 identical over 13 bases. Germline CDR1 MNHEY, CDR2 SMNVEV (reference sequence). Unmatched junction bases numbered 4, after V lost 6 bases and J lost 2 bases. CDR3 length: 15 amino acids. In nucleotides, the CDR3 is TGTGCCAGCAGAGGCGGACTAGCGGGAGCCTACGAGCAGTACTTC. It yields the protein CASRGGLAGAYEQYF.

The rearrangement uses TRBV7-8 and TRBJ2-3, with 7 bases fitting TRBD1. V lost 4 bases to trimming and J lost 5 bases; unmatched junction nucleotides: 6. The CDR3 is 14 amino acids. Germline-derived CDR1 and CDR2 are SGHVS and FQNEAQ. The CDR3 nucleotides read TGTGCCAGCAGCTCCGGGACAGAACTAGATACGCAGTATTTT. Residues: CASSSGTELDTQYF.

The CDR3 region has the DNA TGTGCCAGCAGACCCGCGCCTGGGAGGAGAAACACCATATATTTT. Its protein is CASRPAPGRRNTIYF. The chain carries TRBV5-8 and TRBJ1-3; D remains unclear. The CDR3 is 15 amino acids. Trimming left V 5 bases short and J 5 bases short, with 17 bases between. Germline V lookup: CDR1 SGHTS, CDR2 YDEGEE.

The chain uses TRBV30 and TRBJ2-3; TRBD2 matches 7 bases. V shed 2 bases and J 3 bases; nucleotides not matched to a gene: 5. CDR3 length: 14 residues. Germline V lookup: CDR1 GTSNPN, CDR2 SVGIG (reference sequence). The CDR3, as DNA: TGTGCCTGGAGTCGAGGGAGGGAAACAGATACGCAGTATTTT. Translating it yields CAWSRGRETDTQYF.